Listed below are T cell receptor beta chains from one sample, sequenced in a study of Graves' ophthalmopathy and Graves' hyperthyroidism. TCRdb reprocessed the multiplex PCR reads with MiXCR, giving one entry per CDR3 protein. The table lists about 230,000 distinct CDR3 sequences, around 50% of them singletons. Sample: peripheral blood. The receptors shown here come from an adult man with Graves' ophthalmopathy. Each CDR3 is given with its conserved first and last residue. The D gene is left open where the match is weak. Clone sizes are given selectively: once, few, many, or a class where the clone is expanded.

abundance	d_gene	v_gene	j_gene	CDR3nt	CDR3aa
.	TRBD1	TRBV29-1	TRBJ2-7	TGCAGCTTCAGGGACAGGGGCTACGAGCGGTACTTC	CSFRDRGYERYF
few	.	TRBV7-3	TRBJ2-7	TGTGCCAGCAGCTTAACGGACTCGTCCTACGAGCAGTACTTC	CASSLTDSSYEQYF
.	.	TRBV29-1	TRBJ2-5	TGCAGCGCAACTCCCGGAGGTTACGGAGAGACCCAGTACTTC	CSATPGGYGETQYF
.	.	TRBV19	TRBJ2-5	TGTGCCAGCAAAAGACCTTCCAAAGAGACCCAGTACTTC	CASKRPSKETQYF
.	.	TRBV9	TRBJ1-1	TGTGCCAGCAGTGAAGACCGGGGAGACACTGAAGCTTTCTTT	CASSEDRGDTEAFF
.	.	TRBV20-1	TRBJ2-5	TGCAGTGCTAGAGAGAGGTTACAGGTTCAAGAGACCCAGTACTTC	CSARERLQVQETQYF
.	.	TRBV12-3/TRBV12-4	TRBJ1-1	TGTGCCAGCAGTGGGGCAGGAGTAGACACTGAAGCTTTCTTT	CASSGAGVDTEAFF
few	TRBD2	TRBV20-1	TRBJ2-5	TGCAGTGCTTCACTAGCGGGTCAGACCCAGTACTTC	CSASLAGQTQYF
many	.	TRBV29-1	TRBJ1-1	TGCAGCGGCGGACTACATGGGACGAACACTGAAGCTTTCTTT	CSGGLHGTNTEAFF
few	.	TRBV20-1	TRBJ2-5	TGCAGTGCTAGAGTGTGGTCAGAGGCGATGGGCAGAGAGACCCAGTACTTC	CSARVWSEAMGRETQYF
once	.	TRBV6-2/TRBV6-3	TRBJ1-2	TGTGCCAGCAGCCCAAAAGACAGATCCTTCTATGGCTACACCTTC	CASSPKDRSFYGYTF
.	.	TRBV10-3	TRBJ2-7	TGTGCCAGCAGTTTTGCCCAGGGTTACGAGCAGTACTTC	CASSFAQGYEQYF
few	.	TRBV29-1	TRBJ1-3	TGCAGCGTTGAAGAGAAAAACACCATATATTTT	CSVEEKNTIYF
few	TRBD2	TRBV29-1	TRBJ2-5	TGCAGCGTTGAGGGCGGGAGGGCCCAAGAGACCCAGTACTTC	CSVEGGRAQETQYF
few	.	TRBV6-1	TRBJ1-1	TGTGCCAGCAGGGCGATGATGAACACTGAAGCTTTCTTT	CASRAMMNTEAFF
few	.	TRBV7-9	TRBJ1-1	TGTGCCAGCAGCTTAAACTCTGAAGCTTTCTTT	CASSLNSEAFF
few	TRBD2	TRBV19	TRBJ2-2	TGTGCCAGTACCCCCCGGTGGACTAGCGGGGAAACTCCACTGTTTTTT	CASTPRWTSGETPLFF
.	TRBD2	TRBV12-3/TRBV12-4	TRBJ2-5	TGTGCCAGCAGCCGGGGACTAAGAGGAGAGACCCAGTACTTC	CASSRGLRGETQYF
few	.	TRBV12-3/TRBV12-4	TRBJ1-2	TGTGCCAGCAGGCGCCTTTTGAGGGACGGGCATGGCTACACCTTC	CASRRLLRDGHGYTF
.	.	TRBV19	TRBJ1-4	TGTGCCAGTCAGGCGGGACTAGGTGAAAAACTGTTTTTT	CASQAGLGEKLFF
few	.	TRBV15	TRBJ1-5	TGTGCCACCAGTATCGGCTTGACGGGGATCAATCAGCCCCAGCATTTT	CATSIGLTGINQPQHF
once	.	TRBV24-1	TRBJ2-1	TGTGCCACCTCTACGTTTTACAATGAGCAGTTCTTC	CATSTFYNEQFF
.	.	TRBV20-1	TRBJ1-3	TGCAGTGCTAGCCCTCTAAATCCGGGAAACACCATATATTTT	CSASPLNPGNTIYF
.	.	TRBV7-3	TRBJ1-1	TGTGCCAGCAGCCCCTACATGAACACTGAAGCTTTCTTT	CASSPYMNTEAFF
few	.	TRBV12-3/TRBV12-4	TRBJ2-5	TGTGCCAGCAGCCCTATGGAGGAGACCCAGTACTTC	CASSPMEETQYF
once	TRBD1	TRBV12-5	TRBJ1-1	TGTGCTAGTGGTTTTACCGGGACAGGGGTAACTGAAGCTTTCTTT	CASGFTGTGVTEAFF
few	TRBD1	TRBV7-9	TRBJ2-7	TGTGCCAGCAGCGCACTTCTAGGGGGCGCCGAGCAGTACTTC	CASSALLGGAEQYF
few	.	TRBV14	TRBJ1-2	TGTGCCAGCAGCCCCGTGATAGGGGGGGACTATGGCTACACCTTC	CASSPVIGGDYGYTF
.	.	TRBV7-2	TRBJ2-3	TGTGCCAGCAGGACGAGGGGTCAGGACACAGATACGCAGTATTTT	CASRTRGQDTDTQYF
.	.	TRBV24-1	TRBJ1-2	TGTGCCACCAGTGATGGGGACGCCTATGGCTACACCTTC	CATSDGDAYGYTF
few	TRBD1	TRBV2	TRBJ1-4	TGTGCCAGCAGCGTCCCGGGACAGGGAGGAGGGGAAAAACTGTTTTTT	CASSVPGQGGGEKLFF
few	TRBD1	TRBV27	TRBJ2-5	TGTGCCAGCAGTTACGACAGGGGGCTCGGGACCCAGTACTTC	CASSYDRGLGTQYF
.	TRBD2	TRBV10-3	TRBJ2-7	TGTGCCATCAGTGCCAGCGGGGGATATTACGAGCAGTACTTC	CAISASGGYYEQYF
.	.	TRBV2	TRBJ2-2	TGTGCCAGCCTCCCGATCACCGGGGAGCTGTTTTTT	CASLPITGELFF
once	.	TRBV7-8	TRBJ2-7	TGTGCCAGCAGCTTCTCGGCGGCCTCCTACGAGCAGTACTTC	CASSFSAASYEQYF
many	TRBD1	TRBV20-1	TRBJ1-2	TGCAGTGCGCCGACAGGGAGTCGACTCTATGGCTACACCTTC	CSAPTGSRLYGYTF
.	.	TRBV10-3	TRBJ1-5	TGTGCCAGTCGGGAGCTTGATAGCAATCAGCCCCAGCATTTT	CASRELDSNQPQHF
few	.	TRBV6-5	TRBJ1-3	TGTGCCAGCAGTAACCTCTCTGGAAACACCATATATTTT	CASSNLSGNTIYF
.	.	TRBV12-3/TRBV12-4	TRBJ1-6	TGTGCCAGCAGTTTAATGAATTCACCCCTCCACTTT	CASSLMNSPLHF
.	.	TRBV7-3	TRBJ2-7	TGTGCCAGCTCACTGGGGTCGCGGGGCGAGCAGTACTTC	CASSLGSRGEQYF
.	.	TRBV5-6	TRBJ1-6	TGTGCCAGCAGCGGGGGGTCCTATAATTCACCCCTCCACTTT	CASSGGSYNSPLHF
.	TRBD1	TRBV2	TRBJ1-2	TGTGCCAGCAGTGAAGTTCCGCGGCCTCGGGGACAGTTCTATGGCTACACCTTC	CASSEVPRPRGQFYGYTF
few	.	TRBV12-3/TRBV12-4	TRBJ1-5	TGTGCCAGCTCCCCCCCGGGGCTGGGCAATCAGCCCCAGCATTTT	CASSPPGLGNQPQHF
.	TRBD1	TRBV7-9	TRBJ2-7	TGTGCCAGCAGCTCCGGGACAGGGGGCGGCGAGCAGTACTTC	CASSSGTGGGEQYF
.	.	TRBV10-3	TRBJ2-5	TGTGCCATCAGTGACCCTCAAGAGACCCAGTACTTC	CAISDPQETQYF
.	.	TRBV7-9	TRBJ1-6	TGTGCCAGCAGCTTGTTCCAGGGTAATAATTCACCCCTCCACTTT	CASSLFQGNNSPLHF
.	.	TRBV7-6	TRBJ1-1	TGTGCCAGCAGCTTATACAAGAACACTGAAGCTTTCTTT	CASSLYKNTEAFF
.	TRBD1	TRBV4-1	TRBJ1-1	TGCGCCAGCAGGGACTTAACCGGGACAGTGAACACTGAAGCTTTCTTT	CASRDLTGTVNTEAFF
.	TRBD2	TRBV5-5	TRBJ2-7	TGTGCCAGCAGTACTAGCGGGAGAAATGAGCAGTACTTC	CASSTSGRNEQYF
few	TRBD1	TRBV5-5	TRBJ2-7	TGTGCCAGCAGCCGGGGGCCCCTGGGACAGGGATACGAGCAGTACTTC	CASSRGPLGQGYEQYF
.	.	TRBV2	TRBJ2-3	TGTGCCAGCAAGGGGGTTGCGCGGGGGACGCAGTATTTT	CASKGVARGTQYF
few	.	TRBV20-1	TRBJ1-1	TGCAGTGCTAGGCGTCAGGGACAAAAATACATGAACACTGAAGCTTTCTTT	CSARRQGQKYMNTEAFF
.	TRBD2	TRBV2	TRBJ2-1	TGTGCCAGCAGGACTAGCGGTTCCTACAATGAGCAGTTCTTC	CASRTSGSYNEQFF
.	TRBD1	TRBV7-6	TRBJ1-1	TGTGCCAGCAGCTTAATACAGGACAGGGATACTGAAGCTTTCTTT	CASSLIQDRDTEAFF
few	TRBD2	TRBV20-1	TRBJ2-2	TGCAGTGCTAGACGGGGGACTAGCGGGACCTACACCGGGGAGCTGTTTTTT	CSARRGTSGTYTGELFF